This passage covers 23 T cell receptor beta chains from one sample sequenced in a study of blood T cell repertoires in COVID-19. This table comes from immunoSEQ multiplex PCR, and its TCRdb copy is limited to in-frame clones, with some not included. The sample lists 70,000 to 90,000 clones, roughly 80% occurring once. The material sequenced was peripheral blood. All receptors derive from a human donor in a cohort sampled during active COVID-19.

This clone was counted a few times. As DNA, the CDR3 is TGTGCCAGCAGCTTAGTTGGGGGCCCGTCCGAGCAGTACTTC. Protein sequence: CASSLVGGPSEQYF. V is TRBV7-9 and J is TRBJ2-7; weak D call: TRBD1 (6 bases). There are 14 residues in the CDR3. The germline gives CDR1 SEHNR, CDR2 FQNEAQ (reference sequence). V dropped 1 base and J dropped 6 bases, with 13 bases sitting between them.

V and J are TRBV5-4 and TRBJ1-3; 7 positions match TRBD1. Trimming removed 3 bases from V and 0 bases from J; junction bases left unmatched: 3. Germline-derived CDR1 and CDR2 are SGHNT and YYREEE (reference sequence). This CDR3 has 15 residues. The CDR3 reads CASSSQGSSGNTIYF. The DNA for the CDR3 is TGTGCCAGCAGCTCACAGGGGAGCTCTGGAAACACCATATATTTT.

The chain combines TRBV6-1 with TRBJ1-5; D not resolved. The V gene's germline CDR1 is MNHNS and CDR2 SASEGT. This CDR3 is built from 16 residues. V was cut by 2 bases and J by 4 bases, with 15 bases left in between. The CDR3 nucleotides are TGTGCCAGCAGTGAAATTGCAGGCCACCGGAATCAGCCCCAGCATTTT. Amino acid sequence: CASSEIAGHRNQPQHF.

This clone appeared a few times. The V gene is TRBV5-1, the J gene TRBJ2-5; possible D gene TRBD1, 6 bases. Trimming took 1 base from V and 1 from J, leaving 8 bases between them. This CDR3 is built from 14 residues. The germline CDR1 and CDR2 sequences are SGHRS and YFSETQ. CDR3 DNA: TGCGCCAGCAGCTTGACAGGGACCCAAGAGACCCAGTACTTC. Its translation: CASSLTGTQETQYF.

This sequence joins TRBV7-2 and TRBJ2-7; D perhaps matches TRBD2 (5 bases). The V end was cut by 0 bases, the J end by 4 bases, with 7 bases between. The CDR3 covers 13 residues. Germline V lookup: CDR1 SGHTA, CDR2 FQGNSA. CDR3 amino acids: CASSLATGYEQYF. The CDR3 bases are TGTGCCAGCAGCTTAGCGACGGGATACGAGCAGTACTTC.

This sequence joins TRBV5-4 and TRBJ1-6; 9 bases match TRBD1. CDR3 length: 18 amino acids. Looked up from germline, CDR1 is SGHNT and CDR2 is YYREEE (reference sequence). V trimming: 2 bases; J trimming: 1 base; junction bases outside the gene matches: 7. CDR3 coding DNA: TGTGCCAGCAGCTTCGTAACAGGGGGCCCATCCTATAATTCACCCCTCCACTTT. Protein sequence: CASSFVTGGPSYNSPLHF.

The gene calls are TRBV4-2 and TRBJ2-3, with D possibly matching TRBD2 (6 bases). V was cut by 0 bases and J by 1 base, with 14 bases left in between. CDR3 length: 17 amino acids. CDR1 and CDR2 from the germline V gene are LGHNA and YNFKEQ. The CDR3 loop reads CASSQDRFQRGTDTQYF. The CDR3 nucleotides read TGTGCCAGCAGCCAAGATAGGTTCCAGCGGGGCACAGATACGCAGTATTTT.

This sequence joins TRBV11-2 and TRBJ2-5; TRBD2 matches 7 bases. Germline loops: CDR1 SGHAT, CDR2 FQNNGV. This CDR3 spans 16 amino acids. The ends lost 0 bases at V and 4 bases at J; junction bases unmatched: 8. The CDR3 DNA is TGTGCCAGCAGCTTAGATGGGGCGGGGGAAGTAGAGACCCAGTACTTC. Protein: CASSLDGAGEVETQYF.

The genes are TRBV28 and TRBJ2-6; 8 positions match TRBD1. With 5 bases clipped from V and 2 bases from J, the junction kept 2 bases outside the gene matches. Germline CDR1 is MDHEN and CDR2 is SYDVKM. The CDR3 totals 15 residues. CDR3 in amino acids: CASSTGQAGANVLTF. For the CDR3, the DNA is TGTGCCAGCAGTACGGGACAGGCTGGGGCCAACGTCCTGACTTTC.

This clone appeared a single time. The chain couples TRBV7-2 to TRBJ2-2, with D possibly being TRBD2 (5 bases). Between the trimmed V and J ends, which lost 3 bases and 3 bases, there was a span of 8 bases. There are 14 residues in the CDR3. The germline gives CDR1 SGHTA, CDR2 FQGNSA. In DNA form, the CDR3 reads TGTGCCAGCAGCTTTTCAGCGGACACCGGGGAGCTGTTTTTT. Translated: CASSFSADTGELFF.

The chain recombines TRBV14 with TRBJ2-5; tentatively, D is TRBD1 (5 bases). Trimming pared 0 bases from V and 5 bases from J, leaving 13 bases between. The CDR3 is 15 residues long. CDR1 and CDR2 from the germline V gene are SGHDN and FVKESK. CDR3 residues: CASSQETDPGETQYF. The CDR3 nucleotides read TGTGCCAGCAGCCAAGAAACGGACCCAGGGGAGACCCAGTACTTC.

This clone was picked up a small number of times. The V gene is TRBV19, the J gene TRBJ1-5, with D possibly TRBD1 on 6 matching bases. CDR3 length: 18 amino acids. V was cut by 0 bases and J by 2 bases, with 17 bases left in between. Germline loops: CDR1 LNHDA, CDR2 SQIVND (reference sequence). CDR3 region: CASSIETGTKKRNQPQHF. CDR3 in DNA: TGTGCCAGTAGTATAGAAACCGGGACAAAGAAACGCAATCAGCCCCAGCATTTT. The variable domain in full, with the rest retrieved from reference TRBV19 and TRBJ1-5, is DGGITQSPKYLFRKEGQNVTLSCEQNLNHDAMYWYRQDPGQGLRLIYYSQIVNDFQKGDIAEGYSVSREKKESFPLTVTSAQKNPTAFYLCASSIETGTKKRNQPQHFGDGTRLSIL.

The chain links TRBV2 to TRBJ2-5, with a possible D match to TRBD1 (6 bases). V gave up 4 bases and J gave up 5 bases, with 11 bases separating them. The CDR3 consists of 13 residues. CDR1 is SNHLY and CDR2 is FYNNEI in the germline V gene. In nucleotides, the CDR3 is TGTGCCAGCAGTGGGGCAGGGGCGGAGACCCAGTACTTC. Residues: CASSGAGAETQYF. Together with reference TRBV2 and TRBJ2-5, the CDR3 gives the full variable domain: EPEVTQTPSHQVTQMGQEVILRCVPISNHLYFYWYRQILGQKVEFLVSFYNNEISEKSEIFDDQFSVERPDGSNFTLKIRSTKLEDSAMYFCASSGAGAETQYFGPGTRLLVL.

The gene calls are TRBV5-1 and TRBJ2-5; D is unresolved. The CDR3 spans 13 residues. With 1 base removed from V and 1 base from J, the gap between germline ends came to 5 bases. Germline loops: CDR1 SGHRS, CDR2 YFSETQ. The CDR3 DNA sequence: TGCGCCAGCAGCTTGAGCCCCCAAGAGACCCAGTACTTC. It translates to CASSLSPQETQYF.

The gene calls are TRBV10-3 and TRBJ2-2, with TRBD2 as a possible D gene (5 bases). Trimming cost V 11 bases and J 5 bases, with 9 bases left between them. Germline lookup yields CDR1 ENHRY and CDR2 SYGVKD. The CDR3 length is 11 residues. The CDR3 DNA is TGTGCCTCAACGGGAACCGGGGAGCTGTTTTTT. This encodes CASTGTGELFF.

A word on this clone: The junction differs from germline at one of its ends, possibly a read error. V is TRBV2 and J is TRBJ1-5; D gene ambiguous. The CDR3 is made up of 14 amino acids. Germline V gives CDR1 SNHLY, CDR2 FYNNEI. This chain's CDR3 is CASREGPSNQPQHF. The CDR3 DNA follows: TGTGCCAGCAGGGAAGGGCCTAGCAATCAGCCCCAGCATTTT.

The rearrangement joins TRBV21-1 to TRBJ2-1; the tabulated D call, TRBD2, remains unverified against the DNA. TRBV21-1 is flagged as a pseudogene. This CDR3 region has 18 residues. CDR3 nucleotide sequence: TGTGCCAGCAGCAAAAGTAAGAGACGACTAGCGGGAAACAATGAGCAGTTCTTC. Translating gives CASSKSKRRLAGNNEQFF.

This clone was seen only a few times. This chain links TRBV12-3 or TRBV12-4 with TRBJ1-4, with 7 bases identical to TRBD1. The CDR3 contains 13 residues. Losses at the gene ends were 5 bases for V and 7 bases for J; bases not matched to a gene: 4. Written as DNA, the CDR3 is TGTGCCAGCAGTGGACAGGTTGGTGAAAAACTGTTTTTT. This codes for CASSGQVGEKLFF.

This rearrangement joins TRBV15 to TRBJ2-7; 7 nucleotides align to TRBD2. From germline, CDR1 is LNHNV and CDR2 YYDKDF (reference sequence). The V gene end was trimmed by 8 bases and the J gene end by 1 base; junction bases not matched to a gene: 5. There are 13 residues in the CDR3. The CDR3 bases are TGTGCCACCGGCCGGGACTATTCCTACGAGCAGTACTTC. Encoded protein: CATGRDYSYEQYF.

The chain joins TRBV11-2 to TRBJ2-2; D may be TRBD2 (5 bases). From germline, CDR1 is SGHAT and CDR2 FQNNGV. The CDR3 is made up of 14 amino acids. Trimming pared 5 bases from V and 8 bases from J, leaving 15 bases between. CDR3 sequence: CASSPTGIGGELFF. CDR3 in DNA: TGTGCCAGCAGCCCAACGGGAATTGGTGGGGAGCTGTTTTTT.

CDR3 DNA sequence: TGTGCCAGTAGCACCAGGGGCTCGAACTACGAGCAGTACTTC. Translated, it gives CASSTRGSNYEQYF. V and J are TRBV19 and TRBJ2-7, with D possibly TRBD1 on 6 matching bases. Germline V lookup: CDR1 LNHDA, CDR2 SQIVND (reference sequence). The ends were cut back, 6 bases at V and 3 bases at J, with 15 bases in the middle. The CDR3 loop spans 14 amino acids.

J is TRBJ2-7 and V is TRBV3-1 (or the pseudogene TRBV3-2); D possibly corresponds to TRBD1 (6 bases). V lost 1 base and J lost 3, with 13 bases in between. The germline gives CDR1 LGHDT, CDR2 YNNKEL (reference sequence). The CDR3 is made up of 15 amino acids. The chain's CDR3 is CASSQVPGRGYEQYF. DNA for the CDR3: TGTGCCAGCAGCCAAGTTCCGGGCAGGGGCTACGAGCAGTACTTC.

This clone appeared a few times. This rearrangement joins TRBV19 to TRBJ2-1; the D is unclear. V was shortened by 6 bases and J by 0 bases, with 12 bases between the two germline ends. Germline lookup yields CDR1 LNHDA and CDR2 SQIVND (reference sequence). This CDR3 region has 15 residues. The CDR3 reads CASRLPRSSYNEQFF. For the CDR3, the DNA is TGTGCCAGTAGACTTCCTAGGTCCTCCTACAATGAGCAGTTCTTC. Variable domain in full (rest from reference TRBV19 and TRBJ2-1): DGGITQSPKYLFRKEGQNVTLSCEQNLNHDAMYWYRQDPGQGLRLIYYSQIVNDFQKGDIAEGYSVSREKKESFPLTVTSAQKNPTAFYLCASRLPRSSYNEQFFGPGTRLTVL.